This T cell receptor (beta chain) was captured by sequencing in a study of neurological immune-mediated disorders. Study-level results: None of the CDR3 amino acid sequences found in expanded clones was shared across subjects. This suggests that the TCR-beta repertoires were private in all groups.

MiXCR was run by TCRdb on the 5' RACE reads, yielding one entry per CDR3 protein. The data hold 20,000 or so distinct CDR3 sequences, with approximately 2.5% observed a single time. Germline-derived CDR1 and CDR2 are ENHRY and SYGVKD. The V and J ends lost 6 bases and 7 bases, in that order; junction bases with no gene match: 10. The CDR3 runs to 16 residues. This clonotype ranks as medium-sized (0.01 to 0.1%). Its antigen is not known. The source is a woman between 18 and 29 years old with multiple sclerosis. This chain connects TRBV10-3 to TRBJ1-6; 9 bases map to TRBD1. The sequenced sample consisted of PBMCs. The CDR3: CAIRPGDRERNSPLHF. CDR3 coding DNA: TGTGCCATCAGACCGGGGGACAGGGAAAGAAATTCACCCCTCCACTTT.